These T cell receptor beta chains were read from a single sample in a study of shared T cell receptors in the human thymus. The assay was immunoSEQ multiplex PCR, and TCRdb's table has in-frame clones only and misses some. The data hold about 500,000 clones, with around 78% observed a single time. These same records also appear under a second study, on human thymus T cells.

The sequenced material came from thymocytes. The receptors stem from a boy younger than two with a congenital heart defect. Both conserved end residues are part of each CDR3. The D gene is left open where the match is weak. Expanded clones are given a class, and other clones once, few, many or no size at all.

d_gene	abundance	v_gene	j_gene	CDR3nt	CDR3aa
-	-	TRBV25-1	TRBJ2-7	TGTGCCAGCTCCCGGGACTTCAGCTACGAGCAGTACTTC	CASSRDFSYEQYF
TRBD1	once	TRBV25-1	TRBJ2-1	TGTGCCATCGCCGGGACAGGGGGTATGGAGCAGTTCTTC	CAIAGTGGMEQFF
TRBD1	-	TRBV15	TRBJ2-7	TGTGCCACCAGCAAGGGACAGGGGGCTTCCTACGAGCAGTACTTC	CATSKGQGASYEQYF
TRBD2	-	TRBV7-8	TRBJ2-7	TGTGCCAGCAGCTTAGTACCTAGCGGGGCCCCCTACGAGCAGTACTTC	CASSLVPSGAPYEQYF
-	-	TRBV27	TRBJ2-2	TGTGCCAGCAGTTTTGCAGGAGGGGAGCTGTTTTTT	CASSFAGGELFF
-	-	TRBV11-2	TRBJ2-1	TGTGCCAGCAGCCAAGAAGGGGACATCTGGTACAATGAGCAGTTCTTC	CASSQEGDIWYNEQFF
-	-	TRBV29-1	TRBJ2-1	TGCAGCGTTCCTACTGGACAGTCCCCCAATGAGCAGTTCTTC	CSVPTGQSPNEQFF
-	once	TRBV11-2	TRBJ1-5	TGTGCCAGCAGGTCCGCGGTCGGCAATCAGCCCCAGCATTTT	CASRSAVGNQPQHF
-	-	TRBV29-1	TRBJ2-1	TGCAGCGTTGAAGATGCAAATAGGAGGTTAGGCGAGCAGTTCTTC	CSVEDANRRLGEQFF
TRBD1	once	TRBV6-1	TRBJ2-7	TGTGCCAGCAGTGAAATCAAGGCAGGGACAGGGGTTCCCTACGAGCAGTACTTC	CASSEIKAGTGVPYEQYF
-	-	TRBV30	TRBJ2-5	TGTGCCTGGGAGGCCGCAGGGGATGTGACAGAGACCCAGTACTTC	CAWEAAGDVTETQYF
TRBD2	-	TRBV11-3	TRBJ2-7	TGTGCCAGCAGTTTTGGCGGGACTAGCCATGGGTTTCTGGGGGAGCAGTACTTC	CASSFGGTSHGFLGEQYF
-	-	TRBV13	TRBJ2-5	TGTGCCAGCAGCTTAGTAAAACGGGAGACCCAGTACTTC	CASSLVKRETQYF
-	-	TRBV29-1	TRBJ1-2	TGCAGCGTTGAAGAATGGGAGGGGTTCTATGGCTACACCTTC	CSVEEWEGFYGYTF
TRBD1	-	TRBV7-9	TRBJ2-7	TGTGCCAGCAGTAAAGTGGGACAGTTTTGGGAGCAGTACTTC	CASSKVGQFWEQYF
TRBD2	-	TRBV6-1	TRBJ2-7	TGTGCCAGCAGTGAACGAGGCGGGAGATACCTCAATCGCCACGAGCAGTACTTC	CASSERGGRYLNRHEQYF
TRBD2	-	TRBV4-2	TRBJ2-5	TGTGCCAGCAGCCAAGGGAAGACTAGCGGGTATCAAGAGACCCAGTACTTC	CASSQGKTSGYQETQYF
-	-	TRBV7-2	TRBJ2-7	TGTGCCAGCAGCTTATCCACCGTCCGGTACGAGCAGTACTTC	CASSLSTVRYEQYF
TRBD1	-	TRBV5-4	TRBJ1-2	TGTGCCAGCAGGAGGGGACAGGGCCCCTATGGCTACACCTTC	CASRRGQGPYGYTF
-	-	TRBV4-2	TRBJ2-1	TGTGCCAGCAGCCAAGTGGGGCCCTCCTACAATGAGCAGTTCTTC	CASSQVGPSYNEQFF
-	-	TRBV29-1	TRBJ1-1	TGCAGCGGGGGGGGCCAGGAGGACACTGAAGCTTTCTTT	CSGGGQEDTEAFF
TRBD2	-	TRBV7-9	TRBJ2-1	TGTGCCAGCAGCCCCCCGGGACTAGCGGACGAAGGTTCCTACAATGAGCAGTTCTTC	CASSPPGLADEGSYNEQFF
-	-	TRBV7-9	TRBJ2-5	TGTGCCAGCAGCTTTGTGACCCCGCGGGTCTGGCGAAACGAGACCCAGTACTTC	CASSFVTPRVWRNETQYF
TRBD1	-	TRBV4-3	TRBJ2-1	TGCGCCAGCAGCCAAGATAAGGGACAGGCTTTATTCGAGCAGTTCTTC	CASSQDKGQALFEQFF
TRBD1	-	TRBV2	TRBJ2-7	TGTGCCAGCAGTTCGACAGGGGGCTCCTACGAGCAGTACTTC	CASSSTGGSYEQYF
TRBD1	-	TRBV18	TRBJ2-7	TGTGCCAGCTCACCCCAGGGACAGACCCCTCACGAGCAGTACTTC	CASSPQGQTPHEQYF
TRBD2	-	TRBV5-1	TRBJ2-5	TGCGCCAGCAGCATACGAGCATGGGGGACTAGGAAGACCCAAGAGACCCAGTACTTC	CASSIRAWGTRKTQETQYF
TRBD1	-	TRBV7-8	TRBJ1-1	TGTGCCAGCAGCCGAAAGGTGGACAGGGGGGGAATTGAGGCTTTCTTT	CASSRKVDRGGIEAFF
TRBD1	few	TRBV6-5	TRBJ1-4	TGTGCCAGCATGTGTGCCGGGACAGGGGAACATCGGCTGTTTTTT	CASMCAGTGEHRLFF
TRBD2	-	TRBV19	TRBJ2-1	TGTGCCAGTGGGGGACTAGCAAAAAACTCCTACAATGAGCAGTTCTTC	CASGGLAKNSYNEQFF
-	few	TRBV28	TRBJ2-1	TGTGCCAGCAGTCGACATTTCCTACTGTCCTACAATGAGCAGTTCTTC	CASSRHFLLSYNEQFF
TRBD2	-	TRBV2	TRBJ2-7	TGTGCCAGCAAGGGGACTAGCGGCGCTTCGGGCGAGCAGTACTTC	CASKGTSGASGEQYF
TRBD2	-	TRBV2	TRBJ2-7	TGTGCCAGCAACGGCGGGAGAGTCGACGAGCAGTACTTC	CASNGGRVDEQYF
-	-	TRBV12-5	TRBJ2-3	TGTGCTAGTGGTGCGGGACCTGGGTATTTT	CASGAGPGYF
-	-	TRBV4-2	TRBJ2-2	TGTGCCAGCAGCCAAGAAGGGCCGGGGACCGGGGAGCTGTTTTTT	CASSQEGPGTGELFF
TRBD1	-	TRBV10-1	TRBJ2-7	TGCGCCAGCAGTGCCGGGACAGGGGTGAACGAGCAGTACTTC	CASSAGTGVNEQYF
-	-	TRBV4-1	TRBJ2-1	TGCGCCAGCAGCCAAGATCTCCTCCAACGCAAAGACACTAGCTCCTACAATGAGCAGTTCTTC	CASSQDLLQRKDTSSYNEQFF
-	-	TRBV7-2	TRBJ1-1	TGTGCCAGCAGCTGCCCCTCAGGGTTAGGCACTGAAGCTTTCTTT	CASSCPSGLGTEAFF
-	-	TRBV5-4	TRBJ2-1	TGTGCCAGCAGCTTGAAGGGGGAGGGGGACAATGAGCAGTTCTTC	CASSLKGEGDNEQFF
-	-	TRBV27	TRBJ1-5	TGTGCCAGCAGCGGTCGACACAGGGCAGGACAGCCCCAGCATTTT	CASSGRHRAGQPQHF
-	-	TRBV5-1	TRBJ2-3	TGCGCCAGCAGCTTCACGGGTCTTAGCACAGATACGCAGTATTTT	CASSFTGLSTDTQYF
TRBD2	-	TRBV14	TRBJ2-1	TGTGCCAGCAGCCACGGGCTGGCGGGGGACTACAATGAGCAGTTCTTC	CASSHGLAGDYNEQFF
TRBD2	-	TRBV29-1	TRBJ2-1	TGCAGCTCCAGGGGAGGTAGCGGGAGTCACCCCTACAATGAGCAGTTCTTC	CSSRGGSGSHPYNEQFF
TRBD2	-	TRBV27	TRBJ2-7	TGTGCCAGCAGTTTATTCAGTCCAGCGGGACCCTCATACGAGCAGTACTTC	CASSLFSPAGPSYEQYF
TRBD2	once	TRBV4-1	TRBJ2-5	TGCGCCAGCAGCCAAGGTTTAGCGGGGGCCATCCAAGAGACCCAGTACTTC	CASSQGLAGAIQETQYF
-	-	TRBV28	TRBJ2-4	TGTGCCAGCAGTCCCCCCCCGACTACGGACCCTCCACGAGCCAAAAACATTCAGTACTTC	CASSPPPTTDPPRAKNIQYF
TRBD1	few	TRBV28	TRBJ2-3	TGTGCCAGCACCGGCATCCCGGGACAGGTCACAGATACGCAGTATTTT	CASTGIPGQVTDTQYF
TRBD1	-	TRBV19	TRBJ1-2	TGTGCCAGTAGTAAGGACAGGGTCCCTGGCTACACCTTC	CASSKDRVPGYTF
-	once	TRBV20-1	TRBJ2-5	TGCAGTGCTAGTGAGAAGACCCAGTACTTC	CSASEKTQYF
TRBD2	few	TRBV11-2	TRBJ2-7	TGTGCCAGCAGCTTTAGAGGACTAGCGGGAGTGAAATCACGCTACGAGCAGTACTTC	CASSFRGLAGVKSRYEQYF
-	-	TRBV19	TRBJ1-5	TGTGCCAGTATGTTAGAACAGCCCAATCAGCCCCAGCATTTT	CASMLEQPNQPQHF
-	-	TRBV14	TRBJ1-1	TGTGCCAGCAGCCCGGCTAGATCTGAAGCTTTCTTT	CASSPARSEAFF
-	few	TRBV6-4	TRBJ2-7	TGTGCCAGCAGTGGCGGGGAGGTCTACGAGCAGTACTTC	CASSGGEVYEQYF
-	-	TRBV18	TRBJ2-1	TGTGCCAGCTCACCACTCGACAGGAGCTCCTACAATGAGCAGTTCTTC	CASSPLDRSSYNEQFF
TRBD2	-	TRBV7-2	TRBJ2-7	TGTGCCAGCAGCCCGGGACTAGCGGGCGGCTACGAGCAGTACTTC	CASSPGLAGGYEQYF
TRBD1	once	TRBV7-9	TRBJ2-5	TGTGCCAGCAGCTTATCGACAGGGTGGGAGACCCAGTACTTC	CASSLSTGWETQYF
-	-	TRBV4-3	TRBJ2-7	TGCGCCAGCAGCCAAAGGCGACTGAGGGGGAGCCCCTACGAGCAGTACTTC	CASSQRRLRGSPYEQYF
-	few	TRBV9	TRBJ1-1	TGTGCCAGCAGTAAGATGACGGAACGGGGCACTGAAGCTTTCTTT	CASSKMTERGTEAFF
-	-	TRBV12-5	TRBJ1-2	TGTGCTAGTGGTTTGGTACCCGGGGGTGGCTACACCTTC	CASGLVPGGGYTF